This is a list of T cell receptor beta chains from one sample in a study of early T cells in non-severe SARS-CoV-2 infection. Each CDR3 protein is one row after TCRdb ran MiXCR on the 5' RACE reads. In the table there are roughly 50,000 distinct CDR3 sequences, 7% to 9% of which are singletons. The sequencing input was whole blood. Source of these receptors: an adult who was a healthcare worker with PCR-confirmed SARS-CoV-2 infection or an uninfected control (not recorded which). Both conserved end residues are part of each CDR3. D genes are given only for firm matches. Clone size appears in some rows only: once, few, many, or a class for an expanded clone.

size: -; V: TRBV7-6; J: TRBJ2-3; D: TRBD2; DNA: TGTGCCGTATCAGCGGGAAGTAACACAGATACGCAGTATTTT; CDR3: CAVSAGSNTDTQYF
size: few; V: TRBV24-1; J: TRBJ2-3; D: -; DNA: TGTGCCACCAGTGCAGGGGGCACAGATACGCAGTATTTT; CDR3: CATSAGGTDTQYF
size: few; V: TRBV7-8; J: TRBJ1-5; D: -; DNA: TGTGCCAGCTCCCTTAGAAGGGTAGATTCTAGCAATCAGCCCCAGCATTTT; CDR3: CASSLRRVDSSNQPQHF
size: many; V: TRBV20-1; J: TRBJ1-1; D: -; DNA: TGCAGTGCTAGATTCCTGAAAACTGAAGCTTTCTTT; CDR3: CSARFLKTEAFF
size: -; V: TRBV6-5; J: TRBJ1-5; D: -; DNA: TGTGCCAGCAGAGACCTCCCCTCACCGACAGCACGTTTCAATCAGCCCCAGCATTTT; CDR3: CASRDLPSPTARFNQPQHF
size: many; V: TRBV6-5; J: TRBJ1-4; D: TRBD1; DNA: TGTGCCAGCAATGGACAGGGGCCGAGAGATGAAAAACTGTTTTTT; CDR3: CASNGQGPRDEKLFF
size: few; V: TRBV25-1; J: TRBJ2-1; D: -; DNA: TGTGCCAGCAGTGAATCCCTAGCTACCTACAATGAGCAGTTCTTC; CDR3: CASSESLATYNEQFF
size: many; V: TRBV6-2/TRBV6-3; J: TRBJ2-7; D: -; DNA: TGTGCCAGCGGTGAGTCCTACGAGCAGTACTTC; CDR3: CASGESYEQYF
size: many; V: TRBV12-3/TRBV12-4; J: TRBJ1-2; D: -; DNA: TGTGCCAGCAGGCCGATGGTTGGAGAAGATGGCTACACCTTC; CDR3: CASRPMVGEDGYTF
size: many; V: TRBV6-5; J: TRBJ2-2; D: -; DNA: TGTGCCAGTCAAAACACCGGGGAGCTGTTTTTT; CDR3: CASQNTGELFF
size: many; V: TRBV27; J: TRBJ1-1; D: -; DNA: TGTGCCAGCAGAGCTCAGGGGAACACTGAAGCTTTCTTT; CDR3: CASRAQGNTEAFF
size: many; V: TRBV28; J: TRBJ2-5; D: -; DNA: TGTGCCAGCGAAAATGGGGGGGCAGGCCGAGAGACCCAGTACTTC; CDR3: CASENGGAGRETQYF
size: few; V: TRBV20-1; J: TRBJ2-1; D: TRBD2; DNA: TGCAGTGCCCCCGAGCGGGGGCGTTACAATGAGCAGTTCTTC; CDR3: CSAPERGRYNEQFF
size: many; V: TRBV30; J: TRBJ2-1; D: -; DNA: TGTGCCTGGGGAGGACTAAACAATGAGCAGTTCTTC; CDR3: CAWGGLNNEQFF
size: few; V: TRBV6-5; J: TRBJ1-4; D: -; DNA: TGTGCCAGCAGTTACTCGTCGATCATGTCTAGTGAAAAACTGTTTTTT; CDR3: CASSYSSIMSSEKLFF
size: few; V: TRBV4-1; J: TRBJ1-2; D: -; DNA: TGCGCCAGCAGCTGGGGACCGCAGGCGGAGTATGGCTACACCTTC; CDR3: CASSWGPQAEYGYTF
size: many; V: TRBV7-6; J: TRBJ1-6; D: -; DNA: TGTGCCAGCAGCTTGAAGTTATCCGGGGATAATTCACCCCTCCACTTT; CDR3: CASSLKLSGDNSPLHF
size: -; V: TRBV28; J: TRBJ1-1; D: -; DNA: TGTGCCAGCAGTTTATGGGAGGAGATGAACACTGAAGCTTTCTTT; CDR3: CASSLWEEMNTEAFF
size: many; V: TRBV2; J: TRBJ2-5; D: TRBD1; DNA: TGTGCCAGCAGTGCCCTCACAGGGACAGGGGGAGAGACCCAGTACTTC; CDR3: CASSALTGTGGETQYF
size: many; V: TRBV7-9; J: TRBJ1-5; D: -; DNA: TGTGCCAGCAGCTTACGGGGGGAGAATCAGCCCCAGCATTTT; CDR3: CASSLRGENQPQHF
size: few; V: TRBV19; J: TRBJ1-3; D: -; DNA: TGTGCCAGTACCCTGGAGCCCTCTGGAAACACCATATATTTT; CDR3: CASTLEPSGNTIYF
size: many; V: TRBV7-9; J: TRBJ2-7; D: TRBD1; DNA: TGTGCCAGCAGCTTCGCCGGGACAGGGTCCTACGAGCAGTACTTC; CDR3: CASSFAGTGSYEQYF
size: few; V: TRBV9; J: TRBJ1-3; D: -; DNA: TGTGCCAGCAGCGTATCGGGCAGGGAAGACACCATATATTTT; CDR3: CASSVSGREDTIYF
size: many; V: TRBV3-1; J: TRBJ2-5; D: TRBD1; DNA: TGTGCCAGCAGCTCTAGACAGGGTCAAGAGACCCAGTACTTC; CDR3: CASSSRQGQETQYF
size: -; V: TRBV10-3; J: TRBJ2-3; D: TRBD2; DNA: TGTGCCATCAACTCGGGACTAGCGACAGATACGCAGTATTTT; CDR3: CAINSGLATDTQYF
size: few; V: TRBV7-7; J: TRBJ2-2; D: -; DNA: TGTGCTAGCAGCTTAGCAGGGTTGGGAACCGGGGAGCTGTTTTTT; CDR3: CASSLAGLGTGELFF
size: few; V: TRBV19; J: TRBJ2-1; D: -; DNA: TGTGCCAGTAGTCCCATTGGGGACCCACACCGAGTCAATGAGCAGTTCTTC; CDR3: CASSPIGDPHRVNEQFF
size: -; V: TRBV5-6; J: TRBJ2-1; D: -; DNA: TGTGCCAGCAGCGCAGCTAGCGAACTGTTCTTC; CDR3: CASSAASELFF
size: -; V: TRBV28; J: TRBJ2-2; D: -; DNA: TGTGCCAGCACCAGACCGAACACCGGGGAGCTGTTTTTT; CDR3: CASTRPNTGELFF
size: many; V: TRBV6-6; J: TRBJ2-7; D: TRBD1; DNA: TGTGCCAGCGTGACAGGGAATACTCCCTACGAGCAGTACTTC; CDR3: CASVTGNTPYEQYF
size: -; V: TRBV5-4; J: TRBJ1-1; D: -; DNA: TGTGCCAGCAGCTTGAGGGGAGCCATGAACACTGAAGCTTTCTTT; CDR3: CASSLRGAMNTEAFF
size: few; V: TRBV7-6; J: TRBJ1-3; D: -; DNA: TGTGCCAGCAGCCCCAGGCTTATTAGCTCTGGAAACACCATATACTTT; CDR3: CASSPRLISSGNTIYF
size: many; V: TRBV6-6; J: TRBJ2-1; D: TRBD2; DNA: TGTGCCAGCAGTTACCTAGGCCTAGCGGGGAGCTATGAGCAGTTCTTC; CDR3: CASSYLGLAGSYEQFF
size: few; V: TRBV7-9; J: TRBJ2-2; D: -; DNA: TGTGCCAGGAACACCGGGGAGCTGTTTTTT; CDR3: CARNTGELFF
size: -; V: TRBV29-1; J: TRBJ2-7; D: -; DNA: TGCAGCGTGAGAGCGGTATCCTACGAGCAGTACTTC; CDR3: CSVRAVSYEQYF
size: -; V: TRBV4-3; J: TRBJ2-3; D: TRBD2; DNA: TGCGCCAGCAGCCAAGTCCTAGCGGGTCTCACAGATACGCAGTATTTT; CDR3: CASSQVLAGLTDTQYF